This T cell receptor beta chain was captured by sequencing in a study of cytomegalovirus exposure and HLA in healthy donors. Researchers ran the PCR with 60 Vbeta and 13 Jbeta primers. TCRdb's copy holds only in-frame clones and misses some; the assay was immunoSEQ multiplex PCR. This sample yields over 250,000 clones, of which under 80% are seen a single time; about 2.1% belongs to the top ten. On this clone itself: The identical CDR3 is also encoded by other nucleotide sequences in the sample.

The germline V and J ends were trimmed by 3 bases and 6 bases, with 7 bases remaining between them. The CDR3 has 12 residues. The germline V gene encodes CDR1 SGHNT and CDR2 YENEEA. The sequencing sample was made of PBMCs. The source is a female donor in good health and CMV-seronegative. The chain couples TRBV11-3 to TRBJ2-3, with D tentatively TRBD2 (6 bases). CDR3 residues: CASSFRGDTQYF. The CDR3 DNA reads TGTGCCAGCAGCTTCCGGGGGGATACGCAGTATTTT.